Included here is one TCR beta chain sequence, with context. Using immunoSEQ multiplex PCR, the repertoire was profiled, and TCRdb retains in-frame clones only, with some absent. The sample has hundreds of thousands of clones; 88% are singletons. This sample stems from a study of blood T cell repertoires in COVID-19. Study-level background: Material from acute and convalescent COVID-19 was sourced from the United States, Italy and Spain. PBMCs, B-cell-depleted T cells, or T cells provided the cDNA or gDNA that made up the material.

Grouping used clinical history reported by participants in a survey and questionnaire. This TCR derives from a woman between 50 and 59 years old with acute COVID-19. The sample was PBMCs or T cells enriched from blood (not recorded which).

The CDR3: CASSAPVYNEQFF. Written as DNA, the CDR3 is TGTGCCAGCAGTGCCCCGGTTTACAATGAGCAGTTCTTC. This sequence joins TRBV28 and TRBJ2-1; D is unclear. CDR1 and CDR2 from the germline V gene are MDHEN and SYDVKM. V was trimmed by 5 bases and J by 4 bases, leaving 9 bases between them. CDR3 length: 13 residues.